These 27 T cell receptor beta chains share one sample of origin, sequenced in a study of graft-versus-host responses after intestinal transplantation. Method: immunoSEQ multiplex PCR; TCRdb's copy keeps in-frame clones and lacks some. Seen here are 25,000 to 30,000 clones, 85% to 95% observed once, and the top ten hold over 0.7%. Source: PBMCs, taken just over 65 days after intestinal transplant. The receptors here all came from a human patient who received an intestinal transplant, so some T cells may come from the graft donor.

V and J are TRBV5-1 and TRBJ2-7; 11 bases fit TRBD2. In germline, CDR1 is SGHRS, CDR2 YFSETQ. There are 17 residues in the CDR3. V lost 1 base and J lost 0; bases outside the gene matches: 6. In nucleotides, the CDR3 is TGCGCCAGCAGCTTGCGACGAACTAGCGGGGGCTCCTACGAGCAGTACTTC. Translating gives CASSLRRTSGGSYEQYF.

The V gene is TRBV7-2, the J gene TRBJ2-7; possibly TRBD2 for D (6 bases). V was trimmed by 3 bases and J by 2 bases, leaving 23 bases between them. Per the germline V gene, CDR1 is SGHTA and CDR2 is FQGNSA. The CDR3 loop spans 18 amino acids. CDR3 amino acids: CASSFNGLARTGTYEQYF. For the CDR3, the DNA is TGTGCCAGCAGCTTTAATGGTCTAGCGCGGACGGGCACCTACGAGCAGTACTTC.

This chain connects TRBV5-6 to TRBJ1-2; D may be TRBD1 (6 bases). The CDR3 has 16 residues. Germline V gene data show CDR1 as SGHDT and CDR2 as YYEEEE. The V gene lost 0 bases and the J gene lost 4 bases, with 16 bases spanning the gap. This chain's CDR3 is CASSLAQGLPSYGYTF. CDR3 nucleotides: TGTGCCAGCAGCTTGGCCCAGGGGCTTCCCTCCTATGGCTACACCTTC.

J is TRBJ2-1 and V is TRBV7-6; 10 bases fit TRBD2. V was pared by 2 bases and J by 5 bases, with 18 bases of the junction left unmatched. CDR1 is SGHVS, CDR2 FNYEAQ, per germline. The CDR3 sequence is 20 residues long. The DNA of the CDR3 is TGTGCCAGCAGCTTATCTACGGATCTAGCGGGAGAGGGGGGCAACAATGAGCAGTTCTTC. This encodes CASSLSTDLAGEGGNNEQFF.

This chain connects TRBV19 to TRBJ1-1, with D tentatively TRBD1 (6 bases). The CDR3 is 12 amino acids. The germline gives CDR1 LNHDA, CDR2 SQIVND (reference sequence). Trimming left V 4 bases short and J 8 bases short, with 11 bases between. The CDR3: CASSTGGLEAFF. CDR3 bases: TGTGCCAGTAGTACGGGGGGGCTGGAAGCTTTCTTT. The whole variable domain, remainder taken from reference TRBV19 and TRBJ1-1, is DGGITQSPKYLFRKEGQNVTLSCEQNLNHDAMYWYRQDPGQGLRLIYYSQIVNDFQKGDIAEGYSVSREKKESFPLTVTSAQKNPTAFYLCASSTGGLEAFFGQGTRLTVV.

This clone was observed a single time. Other DNA sequences in the same sample also yield this CDR3. The chain has TRBV27 and TRBJ2-7; D is unresolved. Between the trimmed V and J ends, which lost 0 bases and 1 base, there was a span of 4 bases. The CDR3 is 13 residues long. CDR1 and CDR2 (germline): MNHEY, SMNVEV (reference sequence). The CDR3 coding sequence is TGTGCCAGCAGTTTATCCCCGTCCTACGAGCAGTACTTC. Its translation is CASSLSPSYEQYF.

The chain uses TRBV19 and TRBJ1-1, with D possibly being TRBD1 (6 bases). Trimming cost V 5 bases and J 2 bases, with 15 bases left between them. Per germline, CDR1 LNHDA and CDR2 SQIVND (reference sequence). The CDR3 has 15 amino acids. Here the CDR3 DNA reads TGTGCCAGTAGTCCAAGGGGGGGCGCCAACACTGAAGCTTTCTTT. It codes for CASSPRGGANTEAFF.

The V gene is TRBV10-3, the J gene TRBJ2-5; tentatively, D is TRBD2 (7 bases). Between the trimmed V and J ends, which lost 2 bases and 2 bases, there was a span of 9 bases. CDR1 is ENHRY, CDR2 SYGVKD, per germline. The length of the CDR3 is 14 residues. CDR3 in DNA: TGTGCCATCAGTGAGCGGGGGGCTCAAGAGACCCAGTACTTC. It specifies CAISERGAQETQYF.

The V gene is TRBV6-1, the J gene TRBJ1-2, with D possibly being TRBD1 (6 bases). The CDR3 extends over 16 amino acids. CDR1 MNHNS and CDR2 SASEGT come from the germline V gene. Trimming cost V 1 base and J 3 bases, with 15 bases left between them. CDR3 sequence (DNA): TGTGCCAGCAGTGAAGAGTCAGGGGTTGCTTACTATGGCTACACCTTC. This encodes CASSEESGVAYYGYTF.

This rearrangement joins TRBV7-2 to TRBJ1-5; the D is unclear. The V end was cut by 1 base, the J end by 11 bases, with 12 bases between. This CDR3 spans 13 amino acids. The germline gives CDR1 SGHTA, CDR2 FQGNSA. CDR3 residues: CASSLDQNPAQHF. The CDR3 nucleotides read TGTGCCAGCAGCTTAGATCAGAATCCGGCCCAGCATTTT.

CDR3: CASSTQFFEQYF. For the CDR3, the DNA is TGTGCCAGCAGTACTCAATTTTTCGAGCAGTACTTC. The chain is built from TRBV28 and TRBJ2-7; D uncertain. The ends were cut back, 5 bases at V and 6 bases at J, with 11 bases in the middle. The length of the CDR3 is 12 residues. The germline gives CDR1 MDHEN, CDR2 SYDVKM. The complete variable domain, with remaining parts taken from reference TRBV28 and TRBJ2-7, reads DVKVTQSSRYLVKRTGEKVFLECVQDMDHENMFWYRQDPGLGLRLIYFSYDVKMKEKGDIPEGYSVSREKKERFSLILESASTNQTSMYLCASSTQFFEQYFGPGTRLTVT.

This clone was seen only once. This chain connects TRBV11-3 to TRBJ2-7, with D hard to call. Trimming pared 3 bases from V and 0 bases from J, leaving 15 bases between. The CDR3 has 16 residues. Germline lookup yields CDR1 SGHNT and CDR2 YENEEA. The CDR3 loop is CASSFFRQSDSYEQYF. The CDR3, as DNA: TGTGCCAGCAGCTTTTTCCGCCAGTCCGACTCCTACGAGCAGTACTTC.

The chain recombines TRBV28 with TRBJ2-2; a possible D gene is TRBD2 (6 bases). Germline CDR1 is MDHEN and CDR2 is SYDVKM. Trimming cost V 7 bases and J 3 bases, with 12 bases left between them. The CDR3 has 14 amino acids. As DNA, the CDR3 is TGTGCCAGCACCTTGGGGGGAGACACCGGGGAGCTGTTTTTT. Protein sequence: CASTLGGDTGELFF.

This clone has a single count. V usage is TRBV5-4 and J usage is TRBJ2-7; 7 nucleotides line up with TRBD2. Germline-derived CDR1 and CDR2 are SGHNT and YYREEE (reference sequence). Trimming cost V 0 bases and J 3 bases; bases outside gene matches: 6. The CDR3 length is 15 residues. The CDR3: CASSLGGGSIYEQYF. CDR3 nucleotide sequence: TGTGCCAGCAGCTTGGGAGGCGGGAGTATCTACGAGCAGTACTTC.

The chain employs TRBV19 and TRBJ1-1; 9 positions agree with TRBD1. Germline CDR1 is LNHDA and CDR2 is SQIVND (reference sequence). The CDR3 is 14 residues long. The junction had 9 bases not matched to a gene; V was cut back by 9 bases and J by 4 bases. CDR3 DNA: TGTGCCAGCTGCACCGGGACAGGGTTCACTGAAGCTTTCTTT. Residues: CASCTGTGFTEAFF.

The chain couples TRBV4-2 to TRBJ2-3, with a tentative D call TRBD2 (6 bases). Trimming took off 7 bases at V and 1 base at J, with 9 bases between the two ends. Looked up from germline, CDR1 is LGHNA and CDR2 is YNFKEQ. The CDR3 covers 13 residues. The CDR3 reads CASTGGGTDTQYF. CDR3 nucleotides: TGTGCCAGCACCGGCGGGGGCACAGATACGCAGTATTTT.

Only one count was recorded for this clone. The chain links TRBV7-9 to TRBJ2-7; tentative D call: TRBD2 (5 bases). Germline V gene sequence: CDR1 SEHNR, CDR2 FQNEAQ (reference sequence). The germline V and J ends were trimmed by 5 bases and 3 bases, with 20 bases remaining between them. This CDR3 spans 16 amino acids. CDR3 sequence reads: CASSPPIEQADYEQYF. The CDR3 coding sequence is TGTGCCAGCAGCCCGCCCATAGAGCAAGCGGACTACGAGCAGTACTTC. The complete variable domain, with remaining parts taken from reference TRBV7-9 and TRBJ2-7, reads DTGVSQNPRHKITKRGQNVTFRCDPISEHNRLYWYRQTLGQGPEFLTYFQNEAQLEKSRLLSDRFSAERPKGSFSTLEIQRTEQGDSAMYLCASSPPIEQADYEQYFGPGTRLTVT.

CDR3 sequence: CASSSGQGVDEQYF. CDR3 sequence (DNA): TGTGCCAGCAGTTCCGGGCAGGGGGTCGACGAGCAGTACTTC. This chain joins TRBV2 and TRBJ2-5; 7 nucleotides align to TRBD1. The end of the DNA fits TRBJ2-7 better, so the J call may be wrong. The CDR3 length is 14 residues. CDR1 SNHLY and CDR2 FYNNEI come from the germline V gene.

The rearrangement links TRBV11-2 to TRBJ2-7, with no clear D. Germline loops: CDR1 SGHAT, CDR2 FQNNGV. CDR3 length equals 15 residues. Trimming cost V 4 bases and J 7 bases, with 20 bases left between them. CDR3 coding DNA: TGTGCCAGCAGCTCCCTGCGCGGCTCCACGCGGGAGCAGTACTTC. It specifies CASSSLRGSTREQYF.

The chain couples TRBV30 to TRBJ2-7; no clear D. V was pared by 5 bases and J by 6 bases, with 8 bases between. The germline V gene encodes CDR1 GTSNPN and CDR2 SVGIG (reference sequence). This CDR3 is 10 amino acids long. The CDR3 region has the DNA TGTGCCTGGGGAGCCTCCGAGCAGTACTTC. Its translation: CAWGASEQYF.

This sequence joins TRBV7-2 and TRBJ2-7; D not resolved. The germline V gene has CDR1 SGHTA and CDR2 FQGNSA. The CDR3 totals 11 residues. V shed 2 bases and J shed 5 bases, with 4 bases lying between them. The CDR3 DNA reads as TGTGCCAGCAGCTTAAGCCACGAGCAGTACTTC. It codes for CASSLSHEQYF.

The chain couples TRBV7-2 to TRBJ2-7, with D tentatively TRBD2 (5 bases). The CDR3 runs 13 residues. Germline CDR1 is SGHTA and CDR2 is FQGNSA. V lost 1 base, J lost 3 bases, and 7 bases lay in between. CDR3 residues: CASSLGLNYEQYF. The CDR3 bases are TGTGCCAGCAGCTTAGGACTAAACTACGAGCAGTACTTC.

This rearrangement joins TRBV25-1 to TRBJ2-7; D is uncertain. Trimming cost V 3 bases and J 1 base, with 13 bases left between them. The germline CDR1 and CDR2 sequences are MGHDK and SYGVNS. This CDR3 has 15 amino acids. Here the CDR3 reads CASSENHRRSYEQYF. In nucleotides, the CDR3 is TGTGCCAGCAGTGAGAACCATCGTAGGTCCTACGAGCAGTACTTC.

The rearrangement links TRBV7-9 to TRBJ1-6; weak D call: TRBD1 (6 bases). Per germline, CDR1 SEHNR and CDR2 FQNEAQ (reference sequence). Trimming left V 4 bases short and J 10 bases short, with 14 bases between. The CDR3 length is 14 residues. The CDR3 DNA is TGTGCCAGCAGCTCACGACAGGAGGGCTCACCCCTCCACTTT. It translates to CASSSRQEGSPLHF.

The CDR3 reads CASSGHRGHVGYTF. The DNA for the CDR3 is TGTGCCAGCAGTGGCCACAGGGGACATGTTGGCTACACCTTC. The rearrangement links TRBV6-1 to TRBJ1-2; TRBD1 matches 7 bases. The CDR3 is made up of 14 amino acids. V dropped 4 bases and J dropped 7; count of bases not matched to a gene: 9. Germline-derived CDR1 and CDR2 are MNHNS and SASEGT.

The V gene is TRBV27, the J gene TRBJ2-3; no reliable D call. There are 12 residues in the CDR3. Trimming cost V 7 bases and J 5 bases, with 10 bases left between them. Per the germline V gene, CDR1 is MNHEY and CDR2 is SMNVEV (reference sequence). The CDR3 spells CASIEKRDTQYF. DNA of the CDR3: TGTGCCAGCATCGAAAAGAGAGATACGCAGTATTTT.

This chain uses TRBV20-1 with TRBJ1-2, with D perhaps TRBD1 (5 bases). The CDR3 loop spans 11 amino acids. Between the trimmed V and J ends, which lost 6 bases and 8 bases, there was a span of 13 bases. In germline, CDR1 is DFQATT, CDR2 SNEGSKA (reference sequence). The CDR3 protein is CSASSGSGYTF. The CDR3 DNA is TGCAGTGCCTCCTCAGGGTCCGGCTACACCTTC.